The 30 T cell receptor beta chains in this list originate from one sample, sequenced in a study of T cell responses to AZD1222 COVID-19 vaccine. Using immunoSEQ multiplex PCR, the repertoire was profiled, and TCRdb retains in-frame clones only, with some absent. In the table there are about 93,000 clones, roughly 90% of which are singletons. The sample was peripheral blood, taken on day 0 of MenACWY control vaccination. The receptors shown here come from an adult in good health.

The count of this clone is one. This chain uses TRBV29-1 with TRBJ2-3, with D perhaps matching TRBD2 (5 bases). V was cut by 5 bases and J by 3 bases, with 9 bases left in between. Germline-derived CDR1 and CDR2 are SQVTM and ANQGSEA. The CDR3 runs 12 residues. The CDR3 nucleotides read TGCAGCGTTCACGGGGAGACAGATACGCAGTATTTT. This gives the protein CSVHGETDTQYF.

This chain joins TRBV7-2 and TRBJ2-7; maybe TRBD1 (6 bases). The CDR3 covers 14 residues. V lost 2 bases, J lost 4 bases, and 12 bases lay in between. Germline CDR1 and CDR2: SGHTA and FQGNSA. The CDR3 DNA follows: TGTGCCAGCAGCTTACCCCATACAGGGTACGAGCAGTACTTC. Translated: CASSLPHTGYEQYF.

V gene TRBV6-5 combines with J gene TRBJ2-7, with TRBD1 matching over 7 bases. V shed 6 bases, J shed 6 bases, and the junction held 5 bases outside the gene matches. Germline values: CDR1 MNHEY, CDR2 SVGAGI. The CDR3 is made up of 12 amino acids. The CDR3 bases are TGTGCCAGCAGGCGACAGGGATCCGAGCAGTACTTC. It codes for CASRRQGSEQYF.

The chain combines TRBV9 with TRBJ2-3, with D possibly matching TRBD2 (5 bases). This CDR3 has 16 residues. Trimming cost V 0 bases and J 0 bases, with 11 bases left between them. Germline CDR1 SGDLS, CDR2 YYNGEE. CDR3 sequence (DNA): TGTGCCAGCAGCGTAGAGCGGAGAACTAGCACAGATACGCAGTATTTT. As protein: CASSVERRTSTDTQYF.

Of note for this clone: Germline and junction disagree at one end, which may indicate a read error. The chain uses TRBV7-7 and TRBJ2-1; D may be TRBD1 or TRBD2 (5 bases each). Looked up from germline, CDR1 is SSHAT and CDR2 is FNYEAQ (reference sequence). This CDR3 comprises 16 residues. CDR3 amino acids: CASSLGRGRGYNEQFF. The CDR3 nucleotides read TGTGCTAGCAGCTTAGGACGGGGACGCGGGTACAATGAGCAGTTCTTC. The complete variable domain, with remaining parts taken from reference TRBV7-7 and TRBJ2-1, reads GAGVSQSPRYKVTKRGQDVTLRCDPISSHATLYWYQQALGQGPEFLTYFNYEAQPDKSGLPSDRFSAERPEGSISTLTIQRTEQRDSAMYRCASSLGRGRGYNEQFFGPGTRLTVL.

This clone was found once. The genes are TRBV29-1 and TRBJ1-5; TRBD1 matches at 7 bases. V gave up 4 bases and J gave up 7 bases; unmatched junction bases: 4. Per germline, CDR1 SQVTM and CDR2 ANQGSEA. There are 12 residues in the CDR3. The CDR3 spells CSVASGGQPQHF. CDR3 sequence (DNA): TGCAGCGTTGCGTCAGGGGGGCAGCCCCAGCATTTT.

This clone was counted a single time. The CDR3 DNA follows: TGTGCCAGCAGCATTACAGGTTCCTACGAGCAGTACTTC. It codes for CASSITGSYEQYF. The rearrangement links TRBV11-3 to TRBJ2-7; possible D gene TRBD1, 5 bases. Trimming pared 5 bases from V and 1 base from J, leaving 9 bases between. This CDR3 comprises 13 residues. Germline loops: CDR1 SGHNT, CDR2 YENEEA. Looking up the rest from reference TRBV11-3 and TRBJ2-7 gives the full variable domain: EAGVVQSPRYKIIEKKQPVAFWCNPISGHNTLYWYLQNLGQGPELLIRYENEEAVDDSQLPKDRFSAERLKGVDSTLKIQPAELGDSAVYLCASSITGSYEQYFGPGTRLTVT.

This CDR3 reads CASSLPGGPETQYF. CDR3 coding DNA: TGTGCCAGCAGCTTACCGGGGGGGCCGGAGACCCAGTACTTC. This chain links TRBV7-2 with TRBJ2-5; 8 bases are shared with TRBD2. The CDR3 loop spans 14 amino acids. V lost 2 bases and J lost 5; bases outside the gene matches: 4. CDR1 is SGHTA and CDR2 is FQGNSA in the germline V gene.

CDR3 amino acids: CASSIIDRIYGYTF. The CDR3 coding sequence is TGTGCCAGTAGTATTATTGACAGGATCTATGGCTACACCTTC. The J gene is TRBJ1-2, the V gene TRBV19; the D gene is possibly TRBD1 (6 bases). V lost 3 bases to trimming and J lost 4 bases, with 12 bases between them. The germline V gene has CDR1 LNHDA and CDR2 SQIVND (reference sequence). The CDR3 extends over 14 amino acids. The whole variable domain, filled in from reference TRBV19 and TRBJ1-2, reads DGGITQSPKYLFRKEGQNVTLSCEQNLNHDAMYWYRQDPGQGLRLIYYSQIVNDFQKGDIAEGYSVSREKKESFPLTVTSAQKNPTAFYLCASSIIDRIYGYTFGSGTRLTVV.

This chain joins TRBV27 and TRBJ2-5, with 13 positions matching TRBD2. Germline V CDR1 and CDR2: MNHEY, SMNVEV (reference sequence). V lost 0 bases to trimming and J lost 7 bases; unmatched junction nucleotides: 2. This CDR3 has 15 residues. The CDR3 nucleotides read TGTGCCAGCAGTTTATCCCGGACTAGCGGGGGGACCCAGTACTTC. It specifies CASSLSRTSGGTQYF.

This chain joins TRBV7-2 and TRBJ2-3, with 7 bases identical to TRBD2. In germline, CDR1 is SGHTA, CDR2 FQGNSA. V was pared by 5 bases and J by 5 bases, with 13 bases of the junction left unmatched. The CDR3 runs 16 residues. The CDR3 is CASSLTARGTRDTQYF. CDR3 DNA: TGTGCCAGCAGCCTCACCGCGCGGGGGACCCGAGATACGCAGTATTTT.

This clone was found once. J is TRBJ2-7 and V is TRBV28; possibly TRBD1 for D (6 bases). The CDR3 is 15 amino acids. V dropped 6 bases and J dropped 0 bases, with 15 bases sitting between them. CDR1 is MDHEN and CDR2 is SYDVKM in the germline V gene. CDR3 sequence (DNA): TGTGCCAGCAGCCTTGACCGGGACACCTCCTACGAGCAGTACTTC. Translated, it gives CASSLDRDTSYEQYF.

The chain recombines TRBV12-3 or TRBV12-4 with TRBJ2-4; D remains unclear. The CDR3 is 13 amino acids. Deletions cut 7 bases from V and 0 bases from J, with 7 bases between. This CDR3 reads CASTRVAKNIQYF. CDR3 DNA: TGTGCCAGCACACGTGTAGCCAAAAACATTCAGTACTTC.

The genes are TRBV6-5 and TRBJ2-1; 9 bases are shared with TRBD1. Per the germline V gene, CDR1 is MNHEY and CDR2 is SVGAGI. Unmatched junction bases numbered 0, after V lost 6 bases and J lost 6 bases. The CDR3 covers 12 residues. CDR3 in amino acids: CASRGQGNEQFF. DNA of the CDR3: TGTGCCAGCAGGGGACAGGGCAATGAGCAGTTCTTC.

The DNA of the CDR3 is TGTGCCAGCAGCTTAGTAGGGACAGCTAATCAGCCCCAGCATTTT. Its protein product is CASSLVGTANQPQHF. This sequence joins TRBV7-2 and TRBJ1-5; 7 bases are a match to TRBD1. The CDR3 covers 15 residues. Germline V lookup: CDR1 SGHTA, CDR2 FQGNSA. V lost 1 base, J lost 4 bases, and 4 bases stayed unmatched.

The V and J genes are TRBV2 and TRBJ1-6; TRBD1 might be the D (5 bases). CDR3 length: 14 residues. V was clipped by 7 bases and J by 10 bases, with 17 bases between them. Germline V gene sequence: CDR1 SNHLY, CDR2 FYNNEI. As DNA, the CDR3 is TGTGCCAGCATGCACCAGCAGGGCGGCTCACCCCTCCACTTT. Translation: CASMHQQGGSPLHF.

In DNA, the CDR3 is TGTGCCAGCAGTTACGGGGATATCACTGAAGCTTTCTTT. It specifies CASSYGDITEAFF. The J gene is TRBJ1-1, the V gene TRBV6-5; D uncertain. Per germline, CDR1 MNHEY and CDR2 SVGAGI. V dropped 2 bases and J dropped 4 bases, with 8 bases sitting between them. CDR3 length equals 13 residues.

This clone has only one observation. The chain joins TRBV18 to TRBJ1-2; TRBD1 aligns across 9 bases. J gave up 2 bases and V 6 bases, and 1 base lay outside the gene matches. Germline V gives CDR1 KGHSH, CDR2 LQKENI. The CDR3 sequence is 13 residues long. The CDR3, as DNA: TGTGCCAGCTCGGGACAGGGAAACTATGGCTACACCTTC. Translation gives CASSGQGNYGYTF.

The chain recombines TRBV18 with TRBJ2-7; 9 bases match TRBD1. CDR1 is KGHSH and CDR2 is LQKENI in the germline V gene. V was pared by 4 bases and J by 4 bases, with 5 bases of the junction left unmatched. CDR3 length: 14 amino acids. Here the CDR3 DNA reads TGTGCCAGCTCACTTGGACAGGGGTTATACGAGCAGTACTTC. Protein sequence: CASSLGQGLYEQYF.

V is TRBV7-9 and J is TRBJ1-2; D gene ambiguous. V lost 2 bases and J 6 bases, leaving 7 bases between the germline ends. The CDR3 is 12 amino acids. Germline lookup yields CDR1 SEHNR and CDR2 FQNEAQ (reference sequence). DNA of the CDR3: TGTGCCAGCAGCTTATTTCAGGATGGCTACACCTTC. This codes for CASSLFQDGYTF.

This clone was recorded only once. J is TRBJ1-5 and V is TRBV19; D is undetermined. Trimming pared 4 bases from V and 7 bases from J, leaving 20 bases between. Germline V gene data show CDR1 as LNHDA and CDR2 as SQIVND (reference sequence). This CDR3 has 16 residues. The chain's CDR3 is CASSTPPGGFSQPQHF. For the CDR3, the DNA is TGTGCCAGTAGTACTCCCCCGGGAGGGTTCTCCCAGCCCCAGCATTTT.

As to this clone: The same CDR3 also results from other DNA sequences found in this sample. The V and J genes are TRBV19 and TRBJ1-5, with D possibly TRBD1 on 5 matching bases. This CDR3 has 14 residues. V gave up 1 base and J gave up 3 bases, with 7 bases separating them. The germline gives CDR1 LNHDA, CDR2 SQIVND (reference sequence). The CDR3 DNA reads TGTGCCAGTAGTATAGGGGGCAACAATCAGCCCCAGCATTTT. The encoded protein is CASSIGGNNQPQHF. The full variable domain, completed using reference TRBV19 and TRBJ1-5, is DGGITQSPKYLFRKEGQNVTLSCEQNLNHDAMYWYRQDPGQGLRLIYYSQIVNDFQKGDIAEGYSVSREKKESFPLTVTSAQKNPTAFYLCASSIGGNNQPQHFGDGTRLSIL.

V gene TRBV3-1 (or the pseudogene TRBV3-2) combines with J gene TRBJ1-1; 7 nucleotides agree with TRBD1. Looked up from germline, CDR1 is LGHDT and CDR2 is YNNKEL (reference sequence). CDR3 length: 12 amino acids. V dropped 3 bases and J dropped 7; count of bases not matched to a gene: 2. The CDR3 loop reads CASSHRTGEAFF. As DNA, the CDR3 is TGTGCCAGCAGCCATAGGACAGGTGAAGCTTTCTTT.

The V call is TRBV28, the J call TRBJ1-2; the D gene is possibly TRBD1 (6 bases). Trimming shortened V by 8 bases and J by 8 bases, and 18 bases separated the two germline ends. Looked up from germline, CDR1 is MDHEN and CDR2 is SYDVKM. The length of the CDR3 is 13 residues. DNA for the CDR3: TGTGCCAGCCTTTACCCAGGGGCGTCCGGCTACACCTTC. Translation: CASLYPGASGYTF.

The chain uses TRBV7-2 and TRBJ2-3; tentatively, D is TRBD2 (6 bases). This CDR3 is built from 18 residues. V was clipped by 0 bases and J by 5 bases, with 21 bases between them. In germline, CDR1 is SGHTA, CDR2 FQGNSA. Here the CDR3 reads CASSLARLTGVKGDTQYF. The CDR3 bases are TGTGCCAGCAGCTTAGCGAGATTAACGGGGGTCAAGGGAGATACGCAGTATTTT. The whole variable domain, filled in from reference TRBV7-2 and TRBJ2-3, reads GAGVSQSPSNKVTEKGKDVELRCDPISGHTALYWYRQSLGQGLEFLIYFQGNSAPDKSGLPSDRFSAERTGGSVSTLTIQRTQQEDSAVYLCASSLARLTGVKGDTQYFGPGTRLTVL.

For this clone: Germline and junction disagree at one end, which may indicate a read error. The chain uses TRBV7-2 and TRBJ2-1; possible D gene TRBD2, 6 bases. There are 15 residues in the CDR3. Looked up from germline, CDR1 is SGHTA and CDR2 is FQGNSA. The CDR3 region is CASSLALSNYNEQFF. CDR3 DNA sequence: TGTGCCAGCAGCCTAGCGCTTTCGAACTACAATGAGCAGTTCTTC.

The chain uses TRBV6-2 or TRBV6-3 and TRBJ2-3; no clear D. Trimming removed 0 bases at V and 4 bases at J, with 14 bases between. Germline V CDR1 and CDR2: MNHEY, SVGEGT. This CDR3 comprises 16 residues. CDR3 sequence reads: CASSYSWVGLADTQYF. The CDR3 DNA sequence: TGTGCCAGCAGTTACTCATGGGTGGGGTTAGCAGATACGCAGTATTTT.

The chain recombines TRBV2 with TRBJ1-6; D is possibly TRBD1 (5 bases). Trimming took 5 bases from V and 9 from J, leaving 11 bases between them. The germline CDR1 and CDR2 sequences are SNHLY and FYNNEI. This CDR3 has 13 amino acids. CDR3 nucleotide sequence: TGTGCCAGCAGTAGGGACTCATCTTCACCCCTCCACTTT. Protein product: CASSRDSSSPLHF.

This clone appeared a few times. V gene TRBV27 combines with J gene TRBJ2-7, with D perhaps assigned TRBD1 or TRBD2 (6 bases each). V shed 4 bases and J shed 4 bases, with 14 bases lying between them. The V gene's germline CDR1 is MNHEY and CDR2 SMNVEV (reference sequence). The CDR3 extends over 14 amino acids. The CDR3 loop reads CASSSFGGDYEQYF. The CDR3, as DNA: TGTGCCAGCAGTTCCTTCGGGGGCGATTACGAGCAGTACTTC.

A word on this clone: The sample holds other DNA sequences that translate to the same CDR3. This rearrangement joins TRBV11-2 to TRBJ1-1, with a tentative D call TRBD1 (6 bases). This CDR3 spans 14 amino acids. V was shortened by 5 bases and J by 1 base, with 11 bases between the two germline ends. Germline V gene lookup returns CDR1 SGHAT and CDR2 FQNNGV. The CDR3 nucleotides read TGTGCCAGCAGCCCGACAGGTGGGAACACTGAAGCTTTCTTT. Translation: CASSPTGGNTEAFF.